These 2 T cell receptor beta chains originate from one sample sequenced in a study of blood T cell repertoires in COVID-19 (dated by TCRdb to the early 2020s). Libraries were made using the immunoSEQ multiplex PCR assay. This immuneACCESS table, as held by TCRdb, lists in-frame sequences with V and J called but not all clones. Of the missing ones, under half trace to an unresolved V gene in checked studies; the others have no known cause. The sample includes 60,000 to 95,000 clones, with around 91% observed a single time. The top ten hold under 6% of the sample. Specimen: peripheral blood. These receptors came from a human donor in a cohort sampled during active COVID-19.

V usage is TRBV6-4 and J usage is TRBJ2-7; D remains unclear. This CDR3 has 15 amino acids. Germline values: CDR1 MRHNA, CDR2 SNTAGT. Trimming pared 3 bases from V and 3 bases from J, leaving 15 bases between. The CDR3 sequence: CASSEGPSGVYEQYF. The CDR3, as DNA: TGTGCCAGCAGTGAGGGTCCCTCGGGTGTCTACGAGCAGTACTTC.

The rearrangement links TRBV12-3 or TRBV12-4 to TRBJ2-7; TRBD1 might be the D (6 bases). The CDR3 contains 12 residues. Deletions cut 6 bases from V and 4 bases from J, with 10 bases between. The CDR3 nucleotides are TGTGCCAGCAGCCACAGGGATTACGAGCAGTACTTC. It yields the protein CASSHRDYEQYF.